This paragraph reports one TCR beta chain. There are 13 residues in the CDR3. Between the trimmed V and J ends, which lost 4 bases and 4 bases, there was a span of 10 bases. CDR1 LNHDA and CDR2 SQIVND come from the germline V gene (reference sequence). These data belong to a study of blood T cell repertoires in COVID-19. Here immunoSEQ multiplex PCR was the method, and the copy in TCRdb shows in-frame clones only, minus some. The sample has 99,000 or so clones, roughly four fifths seen once. This TCR derives from a man in his sixties with acute or convalescent COVID-19. The J gene is TRBJ1-2, the V gene TRBV19; no definite D call. Sequencing input: peripheral blood. CDR3 residues: CASSREEFYGYTF. The CDR3 DNA is TGTGCCAGTAGTAGAGAGGAGTTCTATGGCTACACCTTC.